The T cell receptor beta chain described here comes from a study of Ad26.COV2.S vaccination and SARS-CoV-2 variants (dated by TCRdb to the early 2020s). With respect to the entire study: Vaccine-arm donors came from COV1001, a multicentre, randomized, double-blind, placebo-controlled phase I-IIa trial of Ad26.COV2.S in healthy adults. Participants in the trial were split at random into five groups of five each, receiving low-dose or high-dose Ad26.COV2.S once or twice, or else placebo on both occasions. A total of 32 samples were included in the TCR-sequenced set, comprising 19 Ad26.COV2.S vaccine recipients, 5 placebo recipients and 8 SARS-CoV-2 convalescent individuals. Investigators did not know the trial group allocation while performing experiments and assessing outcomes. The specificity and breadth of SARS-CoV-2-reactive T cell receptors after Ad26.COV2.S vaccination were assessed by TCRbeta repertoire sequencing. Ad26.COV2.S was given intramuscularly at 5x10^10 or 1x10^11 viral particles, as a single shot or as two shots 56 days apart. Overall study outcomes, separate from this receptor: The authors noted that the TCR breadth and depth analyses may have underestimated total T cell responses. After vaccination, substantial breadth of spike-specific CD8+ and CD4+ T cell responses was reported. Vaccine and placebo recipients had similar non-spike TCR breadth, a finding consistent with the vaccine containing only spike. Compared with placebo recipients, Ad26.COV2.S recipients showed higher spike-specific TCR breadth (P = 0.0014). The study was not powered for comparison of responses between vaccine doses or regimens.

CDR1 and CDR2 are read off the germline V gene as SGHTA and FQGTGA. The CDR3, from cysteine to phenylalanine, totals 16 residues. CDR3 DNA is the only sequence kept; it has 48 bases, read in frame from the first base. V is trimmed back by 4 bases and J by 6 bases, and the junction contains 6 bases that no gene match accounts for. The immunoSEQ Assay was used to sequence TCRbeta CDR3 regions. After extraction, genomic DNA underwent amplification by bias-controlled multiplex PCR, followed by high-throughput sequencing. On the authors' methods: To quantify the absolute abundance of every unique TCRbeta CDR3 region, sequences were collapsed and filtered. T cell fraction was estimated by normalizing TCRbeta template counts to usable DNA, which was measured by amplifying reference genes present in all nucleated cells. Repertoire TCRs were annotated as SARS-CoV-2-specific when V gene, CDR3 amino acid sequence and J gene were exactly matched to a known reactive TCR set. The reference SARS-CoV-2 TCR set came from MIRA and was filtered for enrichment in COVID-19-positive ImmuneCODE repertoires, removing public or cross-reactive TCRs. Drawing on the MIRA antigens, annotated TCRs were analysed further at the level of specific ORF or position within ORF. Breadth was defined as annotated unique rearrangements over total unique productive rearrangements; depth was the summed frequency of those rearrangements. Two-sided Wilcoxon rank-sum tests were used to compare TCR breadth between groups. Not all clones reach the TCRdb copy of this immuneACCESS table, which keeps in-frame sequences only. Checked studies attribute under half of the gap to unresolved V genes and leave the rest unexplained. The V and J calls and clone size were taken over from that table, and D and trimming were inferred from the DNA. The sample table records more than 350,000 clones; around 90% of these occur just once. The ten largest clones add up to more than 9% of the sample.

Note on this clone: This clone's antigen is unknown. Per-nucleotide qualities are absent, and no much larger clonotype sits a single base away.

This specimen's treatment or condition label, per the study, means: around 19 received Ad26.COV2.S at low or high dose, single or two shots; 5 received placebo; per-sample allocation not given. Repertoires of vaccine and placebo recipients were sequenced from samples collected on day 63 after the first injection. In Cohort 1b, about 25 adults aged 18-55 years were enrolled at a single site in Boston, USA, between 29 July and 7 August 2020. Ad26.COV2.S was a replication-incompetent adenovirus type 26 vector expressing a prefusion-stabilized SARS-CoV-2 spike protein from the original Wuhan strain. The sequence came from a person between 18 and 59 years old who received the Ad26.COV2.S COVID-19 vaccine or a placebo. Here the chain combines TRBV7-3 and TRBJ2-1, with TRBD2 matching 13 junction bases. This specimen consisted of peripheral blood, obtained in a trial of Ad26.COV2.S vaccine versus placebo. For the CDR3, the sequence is CASSSTGTSGINEQFF. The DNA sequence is TGTGCCAGCAGCTCGACGGGGACTAGCGGGATCAATGAGCAGTTCTTC.